This T cell receptor (beta chain) was retrieved from a study of blood T cell repertoires in COVID-19. Using immunoSEQ multiplex PCR, the repertoire was profiled, and TCRdb retains in-frame clones only, with some absent. Among around 63,000 clones listed, approximately 87% were seen once. Germline V gene sequence: CDR1 SGHRS, CDR2 YFSETQ. CDR3 length: 17 residues. Deletions cut 1 base from V and 5 bases from J, with 19 bases between. Sequencing input: peripheral blood. The chain links TRBV5-1 to TRBJ2-1, with D perhaps matching TRBD2 (6 bases). This clonotype was obtained from a man aged 55 to 70 with acute or convalescent COVID-19. In nucleotides, the CDR3 is TGCGCCAGCAGCTTGTTGGGGACCGCGGGGACTCACAATGAGCAGTTCTTC. It codes for CASSLLGTAGTHNEQFF.